This is a list of T cell receptor beta chains from one sample in a study of CD8 T cells in Susac syndrome. TCRdb reanalysed the immunoSEQ multiplex PCR reads using MiXCR and keeps one entry per CDR3 protein. This sample has tens of thousands of distinct CDR3 sequences, with 94% found just once. Material: CD8+ T cells from PBMCs. The receptors were gathered from a human donor with Susac syndrome. Each CDR3 is given with its conserved first and last residue. A D gene is named only where the DNA matches it firmly. Part of the rows lack a size; the others show once, few, many or a class for expanded clones.

clone size	D gene	V gene	J gene	CDR3 protein	CDR3 DNA
once	.	TRBV12-3/TRBV12-4	TRBJ1-1	CASTWGGRHTEAFF	TGTGCCAGCACCTGGGGGGGCCGTCACACTGAAGCTTTCTTT
.	.	TRBV3-1	TRBJ2-5	CASSHLEETQYF	TGTGCCAGCAGCCACTTAGAAGAGACCCAGTACTTC
.	.	TRBV29-1	TRBJ2-1	CSVDGGLSYNEQFF	TGCAGCGTTGATGGGGGGCTCTCCTACAATGAGCAGTTCTTC
.	TRBD2	TRBV4-3	TRBJ2-3	CASSHLAGGTADTQYF	TGCGCCAGCAGCCACTTAGCGGGGGGAACAGCAGATACGCAGTATTTT
.	TRBD2	TRBV6-1	TRBJ2-3	CASSPSGVAGGPTDTQYF	TGTGCCAGCAGTCCCTCCGGGGTAGCGGGGGGGCCTACGGATACGCAGTATTTT
.	.	TRBV7-6	TRBJ2-7	CASSLTGLGDEQYF	TGTGCCAGCAGCTTAACTGGGTTGGGGGACGAGCAGTACTTC
.	TRBD1	TRBV2	TRBJ1-6	CASSHPRDRSRLANSPLHF	TGTGCCAGCAGTCACCCTCGGGACAGGTCAAGGCTAGCCAATTCACCCCTCCACTTT
.	.	TRBV21-1	TRBJ2-5	CASRRWTSGEETQYF	TGTGCCAGCAGACGCTGGACTAGCGGGGAAGAGACCCAGTACTTC
.	.	TRBV9	TRBJ1-1	CASGPGEAFF	TGTGCCAGCGGGCCGGGTGAAGCTTTCTTT
.	.	TRBV14	TRBJ2-7	CATFPRPYEQYF	TGTGCCACCTTCCCCCGACCCTACGAGCAGTACTTC
.	.	TRBV9	TRBJ1-1	CASSVSRGTEAFF	TGTGCCAGCAGCGTAAGTAGGGGCACTGAAGCTTTCTTT
.	.	TRBV7-6	TRBJ2-7	CASSSRDGAYEQYF	TGTGCCAGCAGCTCCCGGGACGGGGCCTACGAGCAGTACTTC
.	.	TRBV7-2	TRBJ2-3	CASSLSRPEDTQYF	TGTGCCAGCAGCTTATCAAGACCCGAGGATACGCAGTATTTT
.	TRBD1	TRBV9	TRBJ1-6	CASSVERGPGSPLHF	TGTGCCAGCAGCGTAGAGAGGGGGCCCGGTTCACCCCTCCACTTT
.	.	TRBV12-3/TRBV12-4	TRBJ2-3	CASSRTDTQYF	TGTGCCAGCAGCAGGACAGATACGCAGTATTTT
.	TRBD2	TRBV5-4	TRBJ2-1	CASSLVGAGGPGSDEQFF	TGTGCCAGCAGCTTGGTTGGGGCGGGGGGGCCGGGATCGGATGAGCAGTTCTTC
.	.	TRBV27	TRBJ1-5	CASRSAGTQPQHF	TGTGCCAGCAGATCCGCAGGGACTCAGCCCCAGCATTTT
.	TRBD2	TRBV6-4	TRBJ2-3	CASSPTPGTSGTDTQYF	TGTGCCAGCAGCCCGACCCCCGGGACTAGCGGCACAGATACGCAGTATTTT
.	.	TRBV28	TRBJ2-1	CASSRGASSYNEQFF	TGTGCCAGCAGCCGCGGGGCCAGCTCCTACAATGAGCAGTTCTTC
.	.	TRBV6-5	TRBJ2-5	CASSFSLGFQAETQYF	TGTGCCAGCAGTTTCTCGCTAGGGTTCCAGGCAGAGACCCAGTACTTC
once	.	TRBV7-6	TRBJ2-3	CASTRGTGTDTQYF	TGTGCCAGCACACGGGGAACGGGCACAGATACGCAGTATTTT
.	.	TRBV4-1	TRBJ1-2	CASSRLGGTNYGYTF	TGCGCCAGCAGCCGCTTGGGCGGGACTAACTATGGCTACACCTTC
.	.	TRBV7-9	TRBJ2-5	CATGQTQYF	TGTGCCACCGGGCAGACCCAGTACTTC
.	.	TRBV20-1	TRBJ1-1	CSANLGMNTEAFF	TGCAGTGCTAATCTGGGCATGAACACTGAAGCTTTCTTT
.	.	TRBV27	TRBJ2-1	CASSKTRSEQFF	TGTGCCAGCAGTAAGACTAGAAGTGAGCAGTTCTTC